These 20 T cell receptor beta chains came from one sample sequenced in a study of cytomegalovirus exposure and HLA in healthy donors. The PCR contained 60 Vbeta and 13 Jbeta primers. This table comes from immunoSEQ multiplex PCR, and its TCRdb copy is limited to in-frame clones, with some not included. This sample has 180,000 or so clones, with around 80% found just once. The sample was PBMCs. The receptors stem from a woman younger than 45 in good health and CMV-seronegative.

This chain joins TRBV6-8 and TRBJ1-4; a possible D gene is TRBD1 (6 bases). This CDR3 spans 18 amino acids. The germline gives CDR1 MNHGY, CDR2 SAAAGT. V dropped 2 bases and J dropped 0 bases, with 16 bases sitting between them. CDR3 in DNA: TGTGCCAGCAGTTACAAGGGCCAGGGGTCAGCAACTAATGAAAAACTGTTTTTT. It specifies CASSYKGQGSATNEKLFF.

The V call is TRBV6-5, the J call TRBJ1-4; weak D call: TRBD1 (5 bases). Germline values: CDR1 MNHEY, CDR2 SVGAGI. V was pared by 0 bases and J by 7 bases, with 12 bases between. CDR3 length equals 15 residues. The CDR3 loop is CASSYSAGQSEKLFF. CDR3 DNA sequence: TGTGCCAGCAGTTACTCGGCAGGGCAGAGTGAAAAACTGTTTTTT.

The chain links TRBV9 to TRBJ2-3; 10 bases line up with TRBD2. Germline V lookup: CDR1 SGDLS, CDR2 YYNGEE. J lost 5 bases, V lost 4 bases, and 10 bases had no gene match. The CDR3 consists of 16 residues. This CDR3 reads CASSTLSGGAKDTQYF. Here the CDR3 DNA reads TGTGCCAGCAGCACGTTAAGCGGGGGGGCCAAAGATACGCAGTATTTT.

The chain has TRBV9 and TRBJ2-2, with a weak D call TRBD1 (5 bases). Per the germline V gene, CDR1 is SGDLS and CDR2 is YYNGEE. The CDR3 extends over 16 amino acids. Between the trimmed V and J ends, which lost 1 base and 0 bases, there was a span of 10 bases. CDR3: CASSVRGGSNTGELFF. In DNA, the CDR3 is TGTGCCAGCAGCGTAAGGGGCGGATCGAACACCGGGGAGCTGTTTTTT.

This clone was detected only once. The rearrangement uses TRBV30 and TRBJ1-1, with D tentatively TRBD1 (6 bases). CDR1 and CDR2 from the germline V gene are GTSNPN and SVGIG (reference sequence). Trimming cost V 6 bases and J 11 bases, with 19 bases left between them. The CDR3 contains 12 residues. CDR3 region: CACKPQGRRAFF. In DNA, the CDR3 is TGTGCCTGTAAACCCCAGGGGCGCAGGGCTTTCTTT.

This clone was observed a handful of times. The chain couples TRBV5-4 to TRBJ1-6, with D tentatively TRBD1 (5 bases). The CDR3 has 15 residues. V lost 0 bases and J lost 6, with 10 bases in between. Germline V gives CDR1 SGHNT, CDR2 YYREEE (reference sequence). The CDR3 region is CASSLGGGSNSPLHF. CDR3 bases: TGTGCCAGCAGCTTGGGGGGGGGAAGTAATTCACCCCTCCACTTT.

This chain connects TRBV4-1 to TRBJ2-3; no reliable D call. The V gene's germline CDR1 is MGHRA and CDR2 YSYEKL. This CDR3 spans 12 amino acids. V lost 4 bases and J lost 2, with 4 bases in between. CDR3 bases: TGCGCCAGCAGCCTCTACACAGATACGCAGTATTTT. Translated, it gives CASSLYTDTQYF.

The sample holds one count of this clone. V is TRBV7-9 and J is TRBJ1-1; 11 bases agree with TRBD1. This CDR3 spans 16 amino acids. Germline V gene data show CDR1 as SEHNR and CDR2 as FQNEAQ (reference sequence). V was clipped by 2 bases and J by 4 bases; unmatched bases: 6. The CDR3: CASSLRAGTGGTEAFF. For the CDR3, the DNA is TGTGCCAGCAGCTTAAGGGCCGGGACAGGGGGCACTGAAGCTTTCTTT.

The chain joins TRBV7-2 to TRBJ2-7; 7 bases align to TRBD2. The V segment lost 1 base and the J segment 4 bases; nucleotides outside the gene matches: 10. Per the germline V gene, CDR1 is SGHTA and CDR2 is FQGNSA. The CDR3 is 16 residues long. This CDR3 reads CASSLEGGALWYEQYF. The CDR3 DNA sequence: TGTGCCAGCAGCTTAGAGGGAGGGGCTCTTTGGTACGAGCAGTACTTC.

This sequence joins TRBV14 and TRBJ2-2, with D unclear. CDR1 is SGHDN, CDR2 FVKESK, per germline. Trimming stripped 0 bases from V and 7 bases from J, with 6 bases between. The CDR3 totals 13 residues. The CDR3 region is CASSQDSRGELFF. Here the CDR3 DNA reads TGTGCCAGCAGCCAAGATAGTCGCGGGGAGCTGTTTTTT.

J is TRBJ2-5 and V is TRBV29-1; maybe TRBD2 (5 bases). The J call may be wrong; the DNA end is better matched by TRBJ2-7. Germline assignment: CDR1 SQVTM and CDR2 ANQGSEA. There are 14 residues in the CDR3. The DNA of the CDR3 is TGCAGCGTTGAAGCCAGGACGGGATCCTACGAGCAGTACTTC. Amino acids: CSVEARTGSYEQYF.

The gene calls are TRBV5-1 and TRBJ1-1; unclear D gene. Per the germline V gene, CDR1 is SGHRS and CDR2 is YFSETQ. Trimming took 4 bases from V and 6 from J, leaving 13 bases between them. This CDR3 has 13 amino acids. This chain's CDR3 is CASSPDSGAEAFF. The CDR3 DNA reads as TGCGCCAGCAGCCCGGACTCTGGGGCTGAAGCTTTCTTT.

The chain joins TRBV2 to TRBJ1-2; maybe TRBD1 (5 bases). V lost 7 bases and J lost 4, with 7 bases in between. The germline gives CDR1 SNHLY, CDR2 FYNNEI. The CDR3 loop spans 11 amino acids. DNA for the CDR3: TGTGCCAGCAATAGGGGCTATGGCTACACCTTC. Its protein is CASNRGYGYTF.

This clone was detected only a few times. J is TRBJ1-2 and V is TRBV2; D ambiguous. The CDR3 is 14 residues long. Germline V gives CDR1 SNHLY, CDR2 FYNNEI. The V end lost 6 bases, the J end lost 2 bases, and 13 bases lay between the germline ends. The CDR3 protein is CASSSETGNYGYTF. CDR3 nucleotides: TGTGCCAGCAGCTCCGAGACGGGGAACTATGGCTACACCTTC.

This clone turned up a few times. The V and J genes are TRBV19 and TRBJ1-2; 8 bases align to TRBD1. Germline loops: CDR1 LNHDA, CDR2 SQIVND (reference sequence). This CDR3 has 16 amino acids. The V and J ends lost 8 bases and 3 bases, in that order; junction bases with no gene match: 14. The CDR3 spells CASSTGDSLSYYGYTF. CDR3 coding DNA: TGTGCCAGTTCGACAGGGGATAGCCTATCTTACTATGGCTACACCTTC.

For the CDR3, the DNA is TGCAGCGTTCTCAGGGTTTCTGCCACTGAAGCTTTCTTT. This translates into CSVLRVSATEAFF. The V and J genes are TRBV29-1 and TRBJ1-1; D perhaps matches TRBD1 (5 bases). V was pared by 5 bases and J by 4 bases, with 14 bases between. The CDR3 covers 13 residues. CDR1 and CDR2 (germline): SQVTM, ANQGSEA.

The chain recombines TRBV30 with TRBJ2-5; the D gene is possibly TRBD1 (5 bases). This CDR3 is built from 12 residues. The germline V and J ends were trimmed by 2 bases and 7 bases, with 11 bases remaining between them. Germline V gene data show CDR1 as GTSNPN and CDR2 as SVGIG (reference sequence). The CDR3 bases are TGTGCCTGGAGTCTGGGGCCGGGGACCCAGTACTTC. The encoded protein is CAWSLGPGTQYF.

The chain recombines TRBV7-6 with TRBJ2-2; tentative D call: TRBD2 (5 bases). V lost 4 bases and J lost 6, with 15 bases in between. The germline gives CDR1 SGHVS, CDR2 FNYEAQ. The length of the CDR3 is 15 residues. Here the CDR3 reads CASSSRSRGPGELFF. Here the CDR3 DNA reads TGTGCCAGCAGCTCCCGCAGTCGGGGTCCCGGGGAGCTGTTTTTT.

The sample holds one count of this clone. This sequence joins TRBV7-9 and TRBJ2-7; tentatively, D is TRBD1 (6 bases). CDR3 length equals 13 residues. Germline lookup yields CDR1 SEHNR and CDR2 FQNEAQ (reference sequence). The ends were cut back, 2 bases at V and 6 bases at J, with 11 bases in the middle. The CDR3 DNA sequence: TGTGCCAGCAGCTTACCAGGGGAGCGCGAGCAGTACTTC. Its translation: CASSLPGEREQYF. The full variable domain, rest sourced from reference TRBV7-9 and TRBJ2-7, is DTGVSQNPRHKITKRGQNVTFRCDPISEHNRLYWYRQTLGQGPEFLTYFQNEAQLEKSRLLSDRFSAERPKGSFSTLEIQRTEQGDSAMYLCASSLPGEREQYFGPGTRLTVT.

The chain combines TRBV7-3 with TRBJ1-6, with 9 bases lining up with TRBD1. The CDR3 extends over 15 amino acids. From germline, CDR1 is SGHTA and CDR2 FQGTGA. V lost 6 bases to trimming and J lost 8 bases; unmatched junction nucleotides: 8. The CDR3 here is CASRAQQGADSPLHF. For the CDR3, the DNA is TGTGCCAGCAGGGCCCAACAGGGGGCTGATTCACCCCTCCACTTT.